The source of this TCR beta chain is a study of T cell responses to AZD1222 COVID-19 vaccine. Study-wide results and caveats: Only a handful of AZD1222 recipients, more than five in all, had baseline seropositivity. Donors were largely white British and mainly female; clonal diversity was possibly underestimated.

Some clones are missing from TCRdb's copy, which holds only in-frame ones; the method was immunoSEQ multiplex PCR. The sample lists about 130,000 clones; approximately 90% were seen once. There are 12 residues in the CDR3. Trimming took off 1 base at V and 6 bases at J, with 7 bases between the two ends. Germline loops: CDR1 SQVTM, CDR2 ANQGSEA. Comment on this clone: Its matching antigen is unknown.

The material sequenced was peripheral blood, taken on day 0 of AZD1222 vaccination. V usage is TRBV29-1 and J usage is TRBJ2-1, with D possibly called TRBD1 or TRBD2 (5 bases each). This TCR derives from an adult in good health. CDR3 in amino acids: CSVEAGTNEQFF. CDR3 coding DNA: TGCAGCGTTGAAGCAGGGACCAATGAGCAGTTCTTC.